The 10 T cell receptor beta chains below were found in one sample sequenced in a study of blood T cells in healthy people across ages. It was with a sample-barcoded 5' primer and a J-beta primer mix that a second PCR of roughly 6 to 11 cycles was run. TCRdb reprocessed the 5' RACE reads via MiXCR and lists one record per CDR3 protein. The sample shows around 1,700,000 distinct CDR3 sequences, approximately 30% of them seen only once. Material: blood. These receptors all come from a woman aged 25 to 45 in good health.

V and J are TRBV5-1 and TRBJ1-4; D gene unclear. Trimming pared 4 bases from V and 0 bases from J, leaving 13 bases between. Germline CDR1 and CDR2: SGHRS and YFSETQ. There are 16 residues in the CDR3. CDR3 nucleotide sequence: TGCGCCAGCAGCATTTTAGGCCCTGCAACTAATGAAAAACTGTTTTTT. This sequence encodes CASSILGPATNEKLFF.

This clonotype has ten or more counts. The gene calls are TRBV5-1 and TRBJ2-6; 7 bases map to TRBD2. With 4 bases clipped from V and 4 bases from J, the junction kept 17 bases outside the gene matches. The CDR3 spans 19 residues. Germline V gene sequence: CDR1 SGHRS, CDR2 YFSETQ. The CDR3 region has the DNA TGCGCCAGCAGCCTTACTAGCGAGACCGGCTTGACGGGGGCCAACGTCCTGACTTTC. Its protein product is CASSLTSETGLTGANVLTF.

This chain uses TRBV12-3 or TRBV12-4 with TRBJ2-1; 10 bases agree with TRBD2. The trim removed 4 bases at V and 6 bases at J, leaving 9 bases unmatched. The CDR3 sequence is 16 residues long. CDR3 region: CASSSPGLATLNEQFF. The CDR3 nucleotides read TGTGCCAGCAGTTCCCCGGGACTAGCGACCCTCAATGAGCAGTTCTTC.

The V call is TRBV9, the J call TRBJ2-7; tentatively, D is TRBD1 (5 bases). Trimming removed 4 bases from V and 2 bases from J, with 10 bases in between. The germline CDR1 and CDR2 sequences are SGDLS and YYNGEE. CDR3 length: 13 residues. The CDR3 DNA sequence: TGTGCCAGCAGCATGGACATCACCTACGAGCAGTACTTC. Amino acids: CASSMDITYEQYF. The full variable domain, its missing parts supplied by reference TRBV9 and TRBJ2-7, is DSGVTQTPKHLITATGQRVTLRCSPRSGDLSVYWYQQSLDQGLQFLIQYYNGEERAKGNILERFSAQQFPDLHSELNLSSLELGDSALYFCASSMDITYEQYFGPGTRLTVT.

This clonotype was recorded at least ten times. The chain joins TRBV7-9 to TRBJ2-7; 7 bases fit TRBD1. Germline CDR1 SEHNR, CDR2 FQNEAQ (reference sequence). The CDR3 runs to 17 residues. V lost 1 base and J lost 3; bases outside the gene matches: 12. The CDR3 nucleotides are TGTGCCAGCAGCTTAGGAGGGGGCGCAGAGTTAAGCTACGAGCAGTACTTC. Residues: CASSLGGGAELSYEQYF.

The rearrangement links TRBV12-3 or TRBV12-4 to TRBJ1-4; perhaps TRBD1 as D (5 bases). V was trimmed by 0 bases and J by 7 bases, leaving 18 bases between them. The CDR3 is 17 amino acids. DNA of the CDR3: TGTGCCAGCAGTTTAGCATACCCCAGGGCTTGGGGTGAAAAACTGTTTTTT. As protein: CASSLAYPRAWGEKLFF.

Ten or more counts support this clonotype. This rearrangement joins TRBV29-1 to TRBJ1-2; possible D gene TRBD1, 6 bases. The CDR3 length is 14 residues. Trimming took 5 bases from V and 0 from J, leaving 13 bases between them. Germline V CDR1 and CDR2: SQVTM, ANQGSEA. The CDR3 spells CSVLPDSPNYGYTF. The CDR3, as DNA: TGCAGCGTTCTCCCGGACAGTCCTAACTATGGCTACACCTTC.

CDR3 region: CASSHLGAGGELFF. CDR3 in DNA: TGTGCCAGTAGTCATCTAGGGGCCGGCGGGGAGCTGTTTTTT. This chain connects TRBV19 to TRBJ2-2, with D perhaps TRBD1 (5 bases). Germline V gives CDR1 LNHDA, CDR2 SQIVND (reference sequence). This CDR3 is built from 14 residues. V lost 5 bases to trimming and J lost 7 bases, with 14 bases between them.

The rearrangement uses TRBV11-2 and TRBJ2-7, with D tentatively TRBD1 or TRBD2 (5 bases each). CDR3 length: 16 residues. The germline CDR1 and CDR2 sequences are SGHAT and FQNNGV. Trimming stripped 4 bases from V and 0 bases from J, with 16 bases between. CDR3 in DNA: TGTGCCAGCAGCTGGGGGTCGGCTTTGAGCTCCTACGAGCAGTACTTC. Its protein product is CASSWGSALSSYEQYF. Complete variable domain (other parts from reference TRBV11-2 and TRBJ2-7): EAGVAQSPRYKIIEKRQSVAFWCNPISGHATLYWYQQILGQGPKLLIQFQNNGVVDDSQLPKDRFSAERLKGVDSTLKIQPAKLEDSAVYLCASSWGSALSSYEQYFGPGTRLTVT.

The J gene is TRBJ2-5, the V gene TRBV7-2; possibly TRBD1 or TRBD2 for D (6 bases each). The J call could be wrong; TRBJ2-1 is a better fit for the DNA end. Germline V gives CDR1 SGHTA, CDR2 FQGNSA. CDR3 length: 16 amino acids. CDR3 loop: CASSLVGGRVGETQFF. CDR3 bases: TGTGCCAGCAGCTTAGTGGGGGGCCGCGTTGGAGAGACCCAGTTCTTC.